This T cell receptor beta chain was observed in a study of T-cell reconstitution after alpha-beta-depleted transplantation in children (dated by TCRdb to 2016 to 2017). General notes on the study: Using TCR repertoire profiling, the study quantitatively followed how T-cell immune reconstitution unfolded in children after TCRalphabeta/CD19-depleted allogeneic hematopoietic cell transplantation. Results the study describes overall, beyond this receptor: Over subsequent months, a decline in hyperexpanded clone frequencies was noted, and after one year, T-cell counts and TCRbeta diversity were mostly ascribed to newly produced T cells. About two months after transplant, the apparently early recovery of alphabetaT-cell counts reportedly depended on just several hundred clones that had expanded rapidly and came from non-depleted graft cells. In some patients, the high TCRbeta diversity seen at day 60 was put down to recipient T cells and intrathymic progenitors that had survived conditioning.

The receptor library was made with PCR. Data came from an Illumina HiSeq 2500. TCR library preparation used molecular barcoding, with unique molecular identifiers applied to normalize quantification of the TCRbeta repertoire. The public reads were run again by TCRdb, first through fastp at Q25 and then through MiXCR, and only productive beta chains were kept. Under each unique CDR3 protein, matching rows form one entry showing the most common genes and DNA. Present in this sample are fewer than 1 million distinct CDR3 sequences, less than 20% of which were seen just once. Around 4.5% of the sample lies in the top ten. This clonotype was detected only a few times. What antigen it recognizes has not been identified. Base quality data are lacking; no much larger clone is found one base away. What this sample's treatment or condition label stands for: allogeneic hematopoietic cell transplantation with graft depleted of TCRalphabeta T cells and CD19 B cells. The transplant recipients were children given TCRalphabeta/CD19-depleted allogeneic hematopoietic cell grafts.

The material sequenced was PBMCs, mostly from graft donor cells, taken 360 days after TCRalphabeta/CD19-depleted stem cell transplant. The receptor's source is a male patient younger than 18 who had a stem cell transplant for acute lymphoblastic leukemia, so the T cells may come from the graft donor.

CDR3 region: CASSQQGASSYEQYF. The DNA sequence reads TGTGCCAGCAGCCAACAGGGTGCGAGCTCCTACGAGCAGTACTTC. The V and J genes are TRBV12-3 or TRBV12-4 and TRBJ2-7, with a weak D call of TRBD1 (6 bases match). From its cysteine to its phenylalanine, the CDR3 spans 15 amino acids. Just CDR3 DNA is preserved here, 45 bases in frame from base 1. The junction carries 15 bases between V and J, which are trimmed by 6 bases and 0 bases respectively.